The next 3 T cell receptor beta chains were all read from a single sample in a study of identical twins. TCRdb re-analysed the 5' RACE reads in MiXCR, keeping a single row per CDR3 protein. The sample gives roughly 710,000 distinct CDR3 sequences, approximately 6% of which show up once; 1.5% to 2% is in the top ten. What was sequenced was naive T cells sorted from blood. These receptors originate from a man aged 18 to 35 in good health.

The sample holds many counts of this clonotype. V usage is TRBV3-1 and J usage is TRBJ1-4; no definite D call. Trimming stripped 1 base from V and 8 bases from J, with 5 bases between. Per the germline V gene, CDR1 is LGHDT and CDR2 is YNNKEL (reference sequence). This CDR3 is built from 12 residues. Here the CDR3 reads CASSQAREKLFF. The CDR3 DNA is TGTGCCAGCAGCCAAGCGAGGGAAAAACTGTTTTTT. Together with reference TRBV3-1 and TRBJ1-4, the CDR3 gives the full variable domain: DTAVSQTPKYLVTQMGNDKSIKCEQNLGHDTMYWYKQDSKKFLKIMFSYNNKELIINETVPNRFSPKSPDKAHLNLHINSLELGDSAVYFCASSQAREKLFFGSGTQLSVL.

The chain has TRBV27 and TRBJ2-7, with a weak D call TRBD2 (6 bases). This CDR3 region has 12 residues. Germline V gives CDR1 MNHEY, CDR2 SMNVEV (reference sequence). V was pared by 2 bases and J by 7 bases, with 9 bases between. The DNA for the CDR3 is TGTGCCAGCAGTTTAGCAGGGAGGGAGCAGTACGTC. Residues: CASSLAGREQYV.

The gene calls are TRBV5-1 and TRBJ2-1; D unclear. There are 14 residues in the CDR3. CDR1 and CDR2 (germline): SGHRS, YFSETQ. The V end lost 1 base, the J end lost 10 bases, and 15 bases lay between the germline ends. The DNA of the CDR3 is TGCGCCAGCAGCTTGCGAAAATCAGGATTGGAGCAGTTCTTC. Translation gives CASSLRKSGLEQFF.